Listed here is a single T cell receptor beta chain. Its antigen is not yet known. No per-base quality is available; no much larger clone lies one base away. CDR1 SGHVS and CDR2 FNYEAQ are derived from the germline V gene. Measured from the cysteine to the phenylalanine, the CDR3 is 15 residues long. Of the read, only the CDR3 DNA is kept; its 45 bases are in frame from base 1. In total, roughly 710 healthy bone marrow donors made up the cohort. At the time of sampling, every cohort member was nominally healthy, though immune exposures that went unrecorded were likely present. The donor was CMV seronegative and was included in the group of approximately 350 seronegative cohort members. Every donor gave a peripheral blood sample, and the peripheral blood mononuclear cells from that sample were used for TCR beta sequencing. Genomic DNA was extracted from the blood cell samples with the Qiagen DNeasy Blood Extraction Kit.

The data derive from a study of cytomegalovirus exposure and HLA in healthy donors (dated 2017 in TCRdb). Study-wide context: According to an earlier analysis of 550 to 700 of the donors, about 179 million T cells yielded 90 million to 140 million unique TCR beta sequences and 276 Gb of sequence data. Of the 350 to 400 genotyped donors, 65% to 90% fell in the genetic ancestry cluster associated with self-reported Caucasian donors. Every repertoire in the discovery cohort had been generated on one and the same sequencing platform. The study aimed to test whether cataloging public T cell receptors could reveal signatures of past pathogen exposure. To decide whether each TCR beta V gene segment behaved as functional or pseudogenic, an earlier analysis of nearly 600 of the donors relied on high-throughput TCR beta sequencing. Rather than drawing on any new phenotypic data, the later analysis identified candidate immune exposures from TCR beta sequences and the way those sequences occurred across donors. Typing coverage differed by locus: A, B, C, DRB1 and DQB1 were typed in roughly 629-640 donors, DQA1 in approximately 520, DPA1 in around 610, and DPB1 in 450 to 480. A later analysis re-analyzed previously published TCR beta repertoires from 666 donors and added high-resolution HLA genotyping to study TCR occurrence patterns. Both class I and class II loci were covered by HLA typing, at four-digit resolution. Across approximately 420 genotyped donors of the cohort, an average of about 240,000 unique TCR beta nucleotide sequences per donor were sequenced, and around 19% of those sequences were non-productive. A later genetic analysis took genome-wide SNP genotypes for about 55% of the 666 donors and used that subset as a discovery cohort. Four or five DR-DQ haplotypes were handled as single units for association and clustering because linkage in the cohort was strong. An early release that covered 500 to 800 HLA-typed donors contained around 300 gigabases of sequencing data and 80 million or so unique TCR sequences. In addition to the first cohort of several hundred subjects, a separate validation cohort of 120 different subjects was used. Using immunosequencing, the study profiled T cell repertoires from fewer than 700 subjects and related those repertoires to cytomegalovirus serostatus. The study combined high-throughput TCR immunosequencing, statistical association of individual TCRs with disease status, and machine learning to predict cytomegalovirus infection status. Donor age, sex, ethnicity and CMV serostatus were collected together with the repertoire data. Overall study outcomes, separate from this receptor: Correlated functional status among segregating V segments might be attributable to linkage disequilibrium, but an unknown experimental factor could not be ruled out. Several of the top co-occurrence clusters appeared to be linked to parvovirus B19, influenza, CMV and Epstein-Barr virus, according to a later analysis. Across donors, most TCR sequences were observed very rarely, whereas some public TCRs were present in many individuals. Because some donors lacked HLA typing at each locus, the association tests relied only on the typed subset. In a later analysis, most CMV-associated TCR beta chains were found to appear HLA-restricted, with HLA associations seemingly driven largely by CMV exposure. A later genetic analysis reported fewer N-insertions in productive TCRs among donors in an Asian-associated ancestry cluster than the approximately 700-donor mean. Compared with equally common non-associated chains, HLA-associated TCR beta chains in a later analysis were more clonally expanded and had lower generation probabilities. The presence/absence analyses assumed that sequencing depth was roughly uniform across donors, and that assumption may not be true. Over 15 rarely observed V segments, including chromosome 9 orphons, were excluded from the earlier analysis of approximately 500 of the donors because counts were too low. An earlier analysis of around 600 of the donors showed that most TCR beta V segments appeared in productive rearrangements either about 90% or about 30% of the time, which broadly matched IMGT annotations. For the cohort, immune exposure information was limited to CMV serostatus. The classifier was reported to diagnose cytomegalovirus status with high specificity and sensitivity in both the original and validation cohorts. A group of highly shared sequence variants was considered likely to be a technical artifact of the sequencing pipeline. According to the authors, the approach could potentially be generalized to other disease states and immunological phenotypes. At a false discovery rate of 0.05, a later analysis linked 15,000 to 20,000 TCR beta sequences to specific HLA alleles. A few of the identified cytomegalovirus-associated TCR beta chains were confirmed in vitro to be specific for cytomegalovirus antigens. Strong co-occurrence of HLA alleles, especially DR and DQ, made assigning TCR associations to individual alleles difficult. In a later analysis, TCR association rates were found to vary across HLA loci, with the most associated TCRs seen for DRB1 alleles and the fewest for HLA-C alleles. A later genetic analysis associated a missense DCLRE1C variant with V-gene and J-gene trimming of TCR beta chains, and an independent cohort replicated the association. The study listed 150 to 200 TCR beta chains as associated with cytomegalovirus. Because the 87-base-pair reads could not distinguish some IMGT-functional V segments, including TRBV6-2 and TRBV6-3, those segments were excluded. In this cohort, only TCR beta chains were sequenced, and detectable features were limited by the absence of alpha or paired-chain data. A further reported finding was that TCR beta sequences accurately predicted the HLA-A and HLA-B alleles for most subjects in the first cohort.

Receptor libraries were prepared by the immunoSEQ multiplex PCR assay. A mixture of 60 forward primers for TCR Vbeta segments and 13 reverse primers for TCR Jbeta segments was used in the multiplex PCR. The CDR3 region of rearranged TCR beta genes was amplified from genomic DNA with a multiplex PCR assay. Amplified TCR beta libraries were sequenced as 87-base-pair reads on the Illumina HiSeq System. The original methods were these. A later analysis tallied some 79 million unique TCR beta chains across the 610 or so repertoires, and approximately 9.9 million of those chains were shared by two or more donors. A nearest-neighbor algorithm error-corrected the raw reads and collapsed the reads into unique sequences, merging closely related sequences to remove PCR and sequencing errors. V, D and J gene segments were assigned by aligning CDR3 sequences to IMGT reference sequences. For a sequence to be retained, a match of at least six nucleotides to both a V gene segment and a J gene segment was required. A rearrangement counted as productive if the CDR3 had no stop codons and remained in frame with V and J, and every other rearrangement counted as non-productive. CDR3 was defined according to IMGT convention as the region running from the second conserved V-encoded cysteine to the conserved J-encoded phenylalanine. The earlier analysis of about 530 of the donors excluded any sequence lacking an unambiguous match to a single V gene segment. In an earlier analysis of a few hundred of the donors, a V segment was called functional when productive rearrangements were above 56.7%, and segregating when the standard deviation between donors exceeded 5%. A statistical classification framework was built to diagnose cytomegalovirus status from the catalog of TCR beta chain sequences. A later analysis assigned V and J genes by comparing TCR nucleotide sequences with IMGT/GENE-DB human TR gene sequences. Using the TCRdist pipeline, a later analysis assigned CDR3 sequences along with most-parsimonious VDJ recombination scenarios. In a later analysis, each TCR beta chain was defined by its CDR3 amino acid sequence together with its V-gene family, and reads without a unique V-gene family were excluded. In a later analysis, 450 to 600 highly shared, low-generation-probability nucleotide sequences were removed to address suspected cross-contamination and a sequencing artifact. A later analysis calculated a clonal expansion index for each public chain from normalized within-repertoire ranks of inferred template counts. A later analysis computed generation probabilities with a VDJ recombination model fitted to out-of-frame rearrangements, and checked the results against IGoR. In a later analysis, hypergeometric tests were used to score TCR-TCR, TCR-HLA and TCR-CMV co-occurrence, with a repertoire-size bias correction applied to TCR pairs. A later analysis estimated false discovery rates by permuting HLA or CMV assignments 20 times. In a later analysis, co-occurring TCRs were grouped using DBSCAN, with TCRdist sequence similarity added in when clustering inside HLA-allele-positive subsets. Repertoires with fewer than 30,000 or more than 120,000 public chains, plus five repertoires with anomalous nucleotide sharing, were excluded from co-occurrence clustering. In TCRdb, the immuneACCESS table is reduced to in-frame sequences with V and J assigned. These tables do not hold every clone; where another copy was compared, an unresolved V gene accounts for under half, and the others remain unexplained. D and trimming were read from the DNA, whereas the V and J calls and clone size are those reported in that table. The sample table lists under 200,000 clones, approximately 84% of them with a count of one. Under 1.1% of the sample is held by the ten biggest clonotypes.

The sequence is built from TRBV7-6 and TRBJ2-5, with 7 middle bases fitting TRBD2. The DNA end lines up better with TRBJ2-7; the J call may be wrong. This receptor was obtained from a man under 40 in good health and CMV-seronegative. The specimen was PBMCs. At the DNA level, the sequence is TGTGCCAGCAGCTCCCGGGGAGGGAGTCCCTACGAGCAGTACTTC. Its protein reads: CASSSRGGSPYEQYF.